Listed below are T cell receptor beta chains from one sample, sequenced in a study of blood T cell repertoires in COVID-19. TCRdb's copy holds only in-frame clones and misses some; the assay was immunoSEQ multiplex PCR. The repertoire consists of fewer than 400,000 clones, with 92% occurring once and the leading ten covering 18%. Sample: PBMCs or T cells enriched from blood (not recorded which). The receptors derive from a woman younger than 45 who had recovered from COVID-19. Each CDR3 is given with its conserved first and last residue. D genes are given only for firm matches. Clone size is stated in some rows and not others, as once, few, many or a class when expanded.

TRBJ1-1 . . TRBV6-2/TRBV6-3 CASSFLNTEAFF TGTGCCAGCAGTTTCTTGAACACTGAAGCTTTCTTT
TRBJ2-1 TRBD1 . TRBV18 CASSPPRTGVYNEQFF TGTGCCAGCTCACCACCGCGAACAGGGGTGTACAATGAGCAGTTCTTC
TRBJ1-3 . . TRBV24-1 CATSDPTDSGNTIYF TGTGCCACCAGTGACCCGACAGACTCTGGAAACACCATATATTTT
TRBJ1-2 . . TRBV4-2 CASSQEAGKGYTF TGTGCCAGCAGCCAAGAAGCAGGGAAGGGCTACACCTTC
TRBJ2-7 TRBD1 . TRBV7-2 CASSLDRQGYEQYF TGTGCCAGCAGCTTAGATAGACAGGGTTACGAGCAGTACTTC
TRBJ1-2 . . TRBV28 CASSTNRDGYTF TGTGCCAGCAGTACCAACAGGGATGGCTACACCTTC
TRBJ2-3 TRBD2 . TRBV4-3 CASAPGGGRTDTQYF TGCGCCAGCGCCCCGGGAGGGGGGAGGACAGATACGCAGTATTTT
TRBJ1-1 TRBD1 . TRBV28 CASRTQGMNTEAFF TGTGCCAGCAGGACACAGGGGATGAACACTGAAGCTTTCTTT
TRBJ1-2 TRBD1 . TRBV5-1 CASSPGTGASDYGYTF TGCGCCAGCAGCCCAGGGACAGGGGCGTCCGACTATGGCTACACCTTC
TRBJ2-7 TRBD1 . TRBV4-2 CASSQGQGTGSYEQYF TGTGCCAGCAGCCAAGGTCAGGGGACAGGGTCCTACGAGCAGTACTTC
TRBJ2-5 TRBD2 . TRBV10-3 CAISGPGLAEQETQYF TGTGCCATCAGTGGGCCGGGACTAGCAGAACAAGAGACCCAGTACTTC
TRBJ1-4 TRBD1 . TRBV11-1 CASSATGAGEKLFF TGTGCCAGCAGCGCGACAGGGGCGGGCGAAAAACTGTTTTTT
TRBJ2-1 TRBD2 . TRBV6-2/TRBV6-3 CASSYSGKTSGRDNEQFF TGTGCCAGCAGTTACTCGGGAAAGACTAGCGGGAGAGACAATGAGCAGTTCTTC
TRBJ1-1 . . TRBV6-1 CASSEWAGDTEAFF TGTGCCAGCAGTGAATGGGCAGGGGACACTGAAGCTTTCTTT
TRBJ2-3 TRBD1 . TRBV5-4 CASSLGTGSSTDTQYF TGTGCCAGCAGCTTGGGGACAGGGAGCTCGACAGATACGCAGTATTTT
TRBJ1-2 . once TRBV29-1 CSVDQGQYGYTF TGCAGCGTTGATCAGGGTCAATATGGCTACACCTTC
TRBJ1-5 . . TRBV9 CASSEGGHLNQPQHF TGTGCCAGCAGCGAAGGGGGACACCTAAATCAGCCCCAGCATTTT
TRBJ2-6 TRBD2 . TRBV5-5 CASSLVTQGGDLGANVLTF TGTGCCAGCAGCTTGGTAACTCAGGGAGGGGACCTCGGGGCCAACGTCCTGACTTTC
TRBJ2-3 . . TRBV5-1 CASSFKGTDTQYF TGCGCCAGCAGCTTCAAGGGGACAGATACGCAGTATTTT
TRBJ2-2 TRBD2 . TRBV5-4 CASTGGGGLNTGELFF TGTGCCAGCACCGGGGGCGGGGGGCTGAACACCGGGGAGCTGTTTTTT
TRBJ2-7 . . TRBV25-1 CATFSTGSYEQYF TGTGCCACCTTTTCGACGGGATCCTACGAGCAGTACTTC